The rows below give T cell receptor beta chains drawn from one sample of a study of STAT5B mutations in CD4+ large granular lymphocyte leukemia. Some clones are missing from TCRdb's copy, which holds only in-frame ones; the method was immunoSEQ multiplex PCR. This repertoire shows around 34,000 clones, just under 85% found once; its top ten account for about 4%. Sequenced input: CD4+ T cells from blood buffy coats. These receptors all stem from a human donor in good health. Both conserved end residues are trimmed from each CDR3. The listing skips clone size in some rows; elsewhere it reads once, few, many or a size class.

V	J	size	CDR3
TRBV5-5	TRBJ1-5	NA	ASSLYRADQPQH
TRBV2	TRBJ1-4	NA	ASRTFRGGKEKLF
TRBV7-6	TRBJ2-3	NA	ASSAAAGGSTDTQY
TRBV19	TRBJ2-1	NA	ASSINSVVNEQF
TRBV6-5	TRBJ2-1	NA	ASRRLAGGFGEQF
TRBV18	TRBJ2-1	NA	ASSPGTYNEQF
TRBV27	TRBJ2-7	NA	ASNRATRRSYEQY
TRBV4-3	TRBJ1-1	NA	ASSQDGAAPTLGAF
TRBV5-1	TRBJ2-1	NA	ASSSLGAGATYNEQF
TRBV4-3	TRBJ2-2	NA	ASSPRLGTNTGELF
TRBV25-1	TRBJ1-1	NA	ASSPAGKNTEAF
TRBV15	TRBJ2-2	NA	ATSRVAYGELF
TRBV4-2	TRBJ1-2	few	ASSPRPQAPYGYT
TRBV19	TRBJ2-1	once	ASSGLYNEQF
TRBV11-3	TRBJ2-1	NA	ASSPGPNNEQF
TRBV9	TRBJ2-5	NA	ASSRIMMETQY